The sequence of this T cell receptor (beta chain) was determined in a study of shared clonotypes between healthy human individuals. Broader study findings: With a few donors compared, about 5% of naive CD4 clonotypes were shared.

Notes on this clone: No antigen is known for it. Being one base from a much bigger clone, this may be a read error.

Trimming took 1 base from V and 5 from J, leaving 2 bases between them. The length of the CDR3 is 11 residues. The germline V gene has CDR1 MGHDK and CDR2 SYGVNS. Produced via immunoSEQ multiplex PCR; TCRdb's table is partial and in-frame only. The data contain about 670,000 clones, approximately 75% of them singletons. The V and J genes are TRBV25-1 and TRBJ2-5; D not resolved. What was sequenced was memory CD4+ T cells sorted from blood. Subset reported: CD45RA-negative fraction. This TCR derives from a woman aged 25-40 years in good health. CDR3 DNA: TGTGCCAGCAGTGAATGGGAGACCCAGTACTTC. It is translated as CASSEWETQYF.